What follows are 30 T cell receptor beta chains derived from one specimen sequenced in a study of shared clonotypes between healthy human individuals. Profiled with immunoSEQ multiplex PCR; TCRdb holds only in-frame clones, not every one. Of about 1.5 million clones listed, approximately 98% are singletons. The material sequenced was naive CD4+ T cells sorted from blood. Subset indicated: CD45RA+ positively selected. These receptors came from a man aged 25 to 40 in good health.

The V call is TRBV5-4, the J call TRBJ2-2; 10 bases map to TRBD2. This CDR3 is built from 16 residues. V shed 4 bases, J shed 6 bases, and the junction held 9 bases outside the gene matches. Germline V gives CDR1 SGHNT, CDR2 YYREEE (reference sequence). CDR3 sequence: CASSPVGLAGAGELFF. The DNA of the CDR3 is TGTGCCAGCAGCCCAGTGGGGCTAGCGGGAGCCGGGGAGCTGTTTTTT. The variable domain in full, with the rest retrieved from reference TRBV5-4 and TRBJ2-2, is ETGVTQSPTHLIKTRGQQVTLRCSSQSGHNTVSWYQQALGQGPQFIFQYYREEENGRGNFPPRFSGLQFPNYSSELNVNALELDDSALYLCASSPVGLAGAGELFFGEGSRLTVL.

The CDR3 nucleotides are TGTGCCAGCAGTTTGTGGGAGGCCCCCCGCGATGAGCAGTTCTTC. It specifies CASSLWEAPRDEQFF. The chain carries TRBV27 and TRBJ2-1, with a tentative D call TRBD2 (6 bases). This CDR3 region has 15 residues. In germline, CDR1 is MNHEY, CDR2 SMNVEV (reference sequence). V lost 3 bases, J lost 8 bases, and 17 bases lay in between.

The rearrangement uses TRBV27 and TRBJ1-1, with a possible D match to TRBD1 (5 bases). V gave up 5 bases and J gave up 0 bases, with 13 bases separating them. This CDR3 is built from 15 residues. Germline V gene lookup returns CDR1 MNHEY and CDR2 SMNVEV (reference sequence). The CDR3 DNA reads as TGTGCCAGCAGTCCCCGGGGCGGCATGAACACTGAAGCTTTCTTT. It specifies CASSPRGGMNTEAFF.

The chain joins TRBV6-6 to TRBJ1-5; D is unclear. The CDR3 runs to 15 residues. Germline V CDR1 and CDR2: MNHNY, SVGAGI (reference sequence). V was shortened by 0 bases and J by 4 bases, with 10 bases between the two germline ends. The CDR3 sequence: CASSYSNSGNQPQHF. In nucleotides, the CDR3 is TGTGCCAGCAGTTACTCGAACAGTGGGAATCAGCCCCAGCATTTT.

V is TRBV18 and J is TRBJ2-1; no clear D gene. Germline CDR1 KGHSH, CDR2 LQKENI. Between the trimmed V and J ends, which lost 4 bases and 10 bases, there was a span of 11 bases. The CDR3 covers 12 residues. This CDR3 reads CASSLLNGEQFF. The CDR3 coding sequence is TGTGCCAGCTCACTGCTGAATGGGGAGCAGTTCTTC.

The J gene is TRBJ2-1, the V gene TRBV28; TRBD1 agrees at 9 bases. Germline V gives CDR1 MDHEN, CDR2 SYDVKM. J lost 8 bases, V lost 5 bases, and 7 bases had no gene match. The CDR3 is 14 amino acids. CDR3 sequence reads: CASSLPQGAHEQFF. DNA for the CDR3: TGTGCCAGCAGTCTACCACAGGGGGCGCATGAGCAGTTCTTC.

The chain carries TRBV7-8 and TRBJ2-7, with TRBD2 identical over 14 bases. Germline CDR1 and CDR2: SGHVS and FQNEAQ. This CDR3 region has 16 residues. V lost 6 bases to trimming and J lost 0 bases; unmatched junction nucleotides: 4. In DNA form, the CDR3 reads TGTGCCAGCAGAAGGACTAGCGGGAGGCCCTCCTACGAGCAGTACTTC. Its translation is CASRRTSGRPSYEQYF.

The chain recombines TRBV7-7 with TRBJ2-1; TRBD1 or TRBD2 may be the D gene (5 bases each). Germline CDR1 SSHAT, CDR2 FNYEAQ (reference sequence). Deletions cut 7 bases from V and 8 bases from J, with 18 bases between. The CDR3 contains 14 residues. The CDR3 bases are TGTGCCAGCACAATCTCACTAGGGGCGTATGAGCAGTTCTTC. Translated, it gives CASTISLGAYEQFF.

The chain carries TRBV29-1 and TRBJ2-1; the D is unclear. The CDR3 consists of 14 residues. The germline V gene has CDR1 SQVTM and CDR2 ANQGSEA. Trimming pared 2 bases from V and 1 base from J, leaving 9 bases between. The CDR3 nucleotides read TGCAGCGTTGAACTAAGACGGTCCTACAATGAGCAGTTCTTC. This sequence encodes CSVELRRSYNEQFF.

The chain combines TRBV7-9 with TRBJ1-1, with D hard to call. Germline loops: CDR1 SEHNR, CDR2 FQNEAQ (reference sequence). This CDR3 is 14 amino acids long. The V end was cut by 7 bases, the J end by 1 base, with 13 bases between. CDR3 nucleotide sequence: TGTGCCAGCACCCACACGGGTCGGAACACTGAAGCTTTCTTT. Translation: CASTHTGRNTEAFF. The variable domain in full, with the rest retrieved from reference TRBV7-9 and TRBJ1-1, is DTGVSQNPRHKITKRGQNVTFRCDPISEHNRLYWYRQTLGQGPEFLTYFQNEAQLEKSRLLSDRFSAERPKGSFSTLEIQRTEQGDSAMYLCASTHTGRNTEAFFGQGTRLTVV.

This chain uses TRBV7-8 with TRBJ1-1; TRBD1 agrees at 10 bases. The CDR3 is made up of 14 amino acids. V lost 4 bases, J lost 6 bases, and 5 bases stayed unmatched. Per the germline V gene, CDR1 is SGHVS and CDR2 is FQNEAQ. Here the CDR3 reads CASSSGQGVAEAFF. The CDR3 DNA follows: TGTGCCAGCAGCTCTGGACAGGGGGTGGCTGAAGCTTTCTTT.

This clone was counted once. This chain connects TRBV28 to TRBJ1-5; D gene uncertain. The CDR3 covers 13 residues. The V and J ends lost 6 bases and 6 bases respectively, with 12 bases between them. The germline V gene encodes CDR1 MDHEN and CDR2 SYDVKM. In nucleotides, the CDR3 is TGTGCCAGCAGAGATTTAATGGGTCAGCCCCAGCATTTT. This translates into CASRDLMGQPQHF.

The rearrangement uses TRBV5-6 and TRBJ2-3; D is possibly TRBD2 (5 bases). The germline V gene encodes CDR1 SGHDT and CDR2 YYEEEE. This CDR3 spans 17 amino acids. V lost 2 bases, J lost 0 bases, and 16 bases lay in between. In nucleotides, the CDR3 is TGTGCCAGCAGCTTTGGATTCGGGATAACTAGCACAGATACGCAGTATTTT. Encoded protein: CASSFGFGITSTDTQYF.

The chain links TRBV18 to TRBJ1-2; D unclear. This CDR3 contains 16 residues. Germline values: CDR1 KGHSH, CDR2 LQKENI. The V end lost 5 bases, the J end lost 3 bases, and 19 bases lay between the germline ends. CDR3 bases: TGTGCCAGCTCAGGTTTATTCGGACCTCCTTACTATGGCTACACCTTC. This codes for CASSGLFGPPYYGYTF.

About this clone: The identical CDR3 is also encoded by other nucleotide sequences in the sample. This chain's CDR3 is CASSVVGQETQYF. DNA of the CDR3: TGTGCCAGCAGCGTAGTGGGACAAGAGACCCAGTACTTC. This chain joins TRBV9 and TRBJ2-5; no firm D call. Germline V gives CDR1 SGDLS, CDR2 YYNGEE. V dropped 0 bases and J dropped 2 bases, with 5 bases sitting between them. CDR3 size: 13 residues.

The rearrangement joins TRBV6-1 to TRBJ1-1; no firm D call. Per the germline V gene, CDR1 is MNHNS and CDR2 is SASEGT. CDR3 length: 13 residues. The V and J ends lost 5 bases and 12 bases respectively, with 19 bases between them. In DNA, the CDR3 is TGTGCCAGCAGTCCTCTTCTACAGAGGTTGACTTTCTTT. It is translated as CASSPLLQRLTFF.

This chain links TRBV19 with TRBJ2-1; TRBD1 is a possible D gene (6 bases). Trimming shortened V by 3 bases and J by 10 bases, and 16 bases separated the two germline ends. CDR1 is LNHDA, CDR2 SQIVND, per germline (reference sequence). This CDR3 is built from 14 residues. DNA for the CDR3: TGTGCCAGTAGTATTCAGTATCCAGGGGAGGAGCAGTTCTTC. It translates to CASSIQYPGEEQFF.

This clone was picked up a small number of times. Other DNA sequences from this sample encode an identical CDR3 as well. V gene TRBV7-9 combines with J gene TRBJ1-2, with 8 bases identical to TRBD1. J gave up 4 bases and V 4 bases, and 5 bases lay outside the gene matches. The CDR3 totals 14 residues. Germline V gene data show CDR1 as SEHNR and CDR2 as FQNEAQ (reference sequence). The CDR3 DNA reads TGTGCCAGCAGCTCCCAGGGGGCCGGCTATGGCTACACCTTC. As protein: CASSSQGAGYGYTF.

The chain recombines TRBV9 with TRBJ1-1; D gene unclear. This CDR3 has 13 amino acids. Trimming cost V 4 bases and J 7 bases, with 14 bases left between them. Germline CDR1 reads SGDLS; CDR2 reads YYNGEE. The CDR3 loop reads CASSPTTRFEAFF. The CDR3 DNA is TGTGCCAGCAGCCCAACGACCAGATTTGAAGCTTTCTTT.

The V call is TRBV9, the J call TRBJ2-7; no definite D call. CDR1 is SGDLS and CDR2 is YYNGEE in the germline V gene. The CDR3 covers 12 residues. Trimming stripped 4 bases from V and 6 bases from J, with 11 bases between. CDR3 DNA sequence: TGTGCCAGCAGCACCTATGTTGGCGAGCAGTACTTC. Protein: CASSTYVGEQYF. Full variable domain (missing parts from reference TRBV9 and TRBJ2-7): DSGVTQTPKHLITATGQRVTLRCSPRSGDLSVYWYQQSLDQGLQFLIQYYNGEERAKGNILERFSAQQFPDLHSELNLSSLELGDSALYFCASSTYVGEQYFGPGTRLTVT.

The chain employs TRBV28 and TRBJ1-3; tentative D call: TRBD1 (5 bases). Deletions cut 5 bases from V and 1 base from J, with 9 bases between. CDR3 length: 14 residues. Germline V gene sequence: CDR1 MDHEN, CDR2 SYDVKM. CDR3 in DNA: TGTGCCAGCAGTCCCGGGACGTCTGGAAACACCATATATTTT. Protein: CASSPGTSGNTIYF.

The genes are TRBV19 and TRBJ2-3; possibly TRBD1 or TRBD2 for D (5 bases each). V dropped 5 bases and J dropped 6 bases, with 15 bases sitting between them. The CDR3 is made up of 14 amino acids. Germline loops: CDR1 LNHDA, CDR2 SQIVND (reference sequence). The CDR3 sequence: CASSQGTQKDTQYF. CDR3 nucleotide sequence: TGTGCCAGTAGTCAAGGGACCCAGAAGGATACGCAGTATTTT.

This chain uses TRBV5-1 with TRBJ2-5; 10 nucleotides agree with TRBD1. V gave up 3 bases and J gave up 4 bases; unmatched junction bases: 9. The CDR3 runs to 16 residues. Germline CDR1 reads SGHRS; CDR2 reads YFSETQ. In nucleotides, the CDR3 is TGCGCCAGCAGCTCCTGGGGACAGGGGAGTTCAGAGACCCAGTACTTC. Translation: CASSSWGQGSSETQYF.

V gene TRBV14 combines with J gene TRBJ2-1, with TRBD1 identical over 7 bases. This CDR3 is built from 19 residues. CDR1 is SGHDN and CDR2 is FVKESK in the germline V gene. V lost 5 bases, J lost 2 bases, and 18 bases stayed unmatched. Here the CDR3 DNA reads TGTGCCAGCAGCATAGACAGGGCCTTTGACCAATTTGCCTACAATGAGCAGTTCTTC. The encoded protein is CASSIDRAFDQFAYNEQFF.

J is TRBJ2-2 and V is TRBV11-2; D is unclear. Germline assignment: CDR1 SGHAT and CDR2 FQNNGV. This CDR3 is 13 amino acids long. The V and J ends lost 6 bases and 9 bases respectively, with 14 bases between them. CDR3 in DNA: TGTGCCAGCAGTTTGAGGATCGTGTGGGAGCTGTTTTTT. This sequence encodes CASSLRIVWELFF.

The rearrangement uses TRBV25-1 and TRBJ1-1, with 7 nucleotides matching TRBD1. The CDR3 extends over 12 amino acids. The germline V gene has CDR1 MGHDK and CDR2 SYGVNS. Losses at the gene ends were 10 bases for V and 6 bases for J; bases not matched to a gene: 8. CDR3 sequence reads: CANEYRGSEAFF. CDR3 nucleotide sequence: TGTGCCAACGAATACAGGGGATCTGAAGCTTTCTTT.

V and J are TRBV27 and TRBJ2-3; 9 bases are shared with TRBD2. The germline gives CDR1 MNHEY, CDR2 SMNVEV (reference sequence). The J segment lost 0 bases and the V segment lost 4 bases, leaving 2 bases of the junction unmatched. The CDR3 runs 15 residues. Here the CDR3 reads CASSSLAGSTDTQYF. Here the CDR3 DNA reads TGTGCCAGCAGTTCCCTAGCGGGAAGCACAGATACGCAGTATTTT.

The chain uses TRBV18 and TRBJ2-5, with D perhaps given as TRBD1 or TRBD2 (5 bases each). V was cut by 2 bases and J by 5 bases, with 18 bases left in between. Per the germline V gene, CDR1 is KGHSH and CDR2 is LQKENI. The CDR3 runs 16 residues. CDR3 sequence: CASSPFEEGPGETQYF. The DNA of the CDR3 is TGTGCCAGCTCACCATTTGAAGAGGGGCCTGGGGAGACCCAGTACTTC.

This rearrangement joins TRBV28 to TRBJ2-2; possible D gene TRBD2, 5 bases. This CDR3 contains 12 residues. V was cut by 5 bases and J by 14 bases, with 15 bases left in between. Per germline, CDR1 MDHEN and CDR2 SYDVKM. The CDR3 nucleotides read TGTGCCAGCAGTACCTGGACTGGCGACCTGTTTTTT. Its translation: CASSTWTGDLFF.

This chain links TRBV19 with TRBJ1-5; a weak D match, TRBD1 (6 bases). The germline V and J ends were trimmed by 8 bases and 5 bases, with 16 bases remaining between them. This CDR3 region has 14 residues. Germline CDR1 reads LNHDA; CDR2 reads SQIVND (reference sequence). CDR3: CASGEVQGYQPQHF. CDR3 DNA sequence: TGTGCCAGTGGAGAGGTACAGGGTTATCAGCCCCAGCATTTT. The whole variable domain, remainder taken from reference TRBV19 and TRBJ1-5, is DGGITQSPKYLFRKEGQNVTLSCEQNLNHDAMYWYRQDPGQGLRLIYYSQIVNDFQKGDIAEGYSVSREKKESFPLTVTSAQKNPTAFYLCASGEVQGYQPQHFGDGTRLSIL.